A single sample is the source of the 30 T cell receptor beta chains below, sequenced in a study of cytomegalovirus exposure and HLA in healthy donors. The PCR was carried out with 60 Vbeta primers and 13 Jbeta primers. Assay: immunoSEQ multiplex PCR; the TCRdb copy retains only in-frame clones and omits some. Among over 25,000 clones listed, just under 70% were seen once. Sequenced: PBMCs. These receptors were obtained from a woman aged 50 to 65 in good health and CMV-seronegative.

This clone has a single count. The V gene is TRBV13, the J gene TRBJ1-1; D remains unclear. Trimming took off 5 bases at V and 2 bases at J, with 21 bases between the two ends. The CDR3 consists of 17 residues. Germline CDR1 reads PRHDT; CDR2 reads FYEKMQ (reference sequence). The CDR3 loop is CASSLGRVIEGNTEAFF. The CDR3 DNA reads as TGTGCCAGCAGCCTCGGGCGGGTAATAGAGGGAAACACTGAAGCTTTCTTT.

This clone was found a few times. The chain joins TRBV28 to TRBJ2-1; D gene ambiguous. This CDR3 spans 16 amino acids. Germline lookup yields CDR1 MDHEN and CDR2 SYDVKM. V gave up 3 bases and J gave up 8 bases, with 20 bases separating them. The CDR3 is CASSFLLVGDGDEQFF. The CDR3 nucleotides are TGTGCCAGCAGTTTCTTGCTAGTAGGAGACGGCGATGAGCAGTTCTTC.

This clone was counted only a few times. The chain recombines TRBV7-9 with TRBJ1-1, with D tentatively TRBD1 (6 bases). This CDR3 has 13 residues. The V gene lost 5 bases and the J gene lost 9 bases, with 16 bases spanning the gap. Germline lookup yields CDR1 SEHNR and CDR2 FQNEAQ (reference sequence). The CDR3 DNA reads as TGTGCCAGCAGCCCCACGACAGGCCAGAAAGCTTTCTTT. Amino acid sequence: CASSPTTGQKAFF. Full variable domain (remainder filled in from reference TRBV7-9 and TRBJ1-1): DTGVSQNPRHKITKRGQNVTFRCDPISEHNRLYWYRQTLGQGPEFLTYFQNEAQLEKSRLLSDRFSAERPKGSFSTLEIQRTEQGDSAMYLCASSPTTGQKAFFGQGTRLTVV.

CDR3 loop: CASSPQGFSETQYF. Here the CDR3 DNA reads TGTGCCAGCTCACCCCAGGGATTCTCAGAGACCCAGTACTTC. The chain recombines TRBV18 with TRBJ2-5; D may be TRBD1 (5 bases). The CDR3 extends over 14 amino acids. Germline-derived CDR1 and CDR2 are KGHSH and LQKENI. Trimming shortened V by 3 bases and J by 4 bases, and 12 bases separated the two germline ends.

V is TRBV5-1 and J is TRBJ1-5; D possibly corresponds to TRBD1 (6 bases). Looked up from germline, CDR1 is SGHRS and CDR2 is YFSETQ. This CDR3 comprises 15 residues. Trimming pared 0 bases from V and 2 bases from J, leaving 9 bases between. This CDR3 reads CASSLAAGGNQPQHF. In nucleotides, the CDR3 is TGCGCCAGCAGCTTGGCGGCAGGGGGCAATCAGCCCCAGCATTTT. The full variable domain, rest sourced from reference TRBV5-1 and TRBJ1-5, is KAGVTQTPRYLIKTRGQQVTLSCSPISGHRSVSWYQQTPGQGLQFLFEYFSETQRNKGNFPGRFSGRQFSNSRSEMNVSTLELGDSALYLCASSLAAGGNQPQHFGDGTRLSIL.

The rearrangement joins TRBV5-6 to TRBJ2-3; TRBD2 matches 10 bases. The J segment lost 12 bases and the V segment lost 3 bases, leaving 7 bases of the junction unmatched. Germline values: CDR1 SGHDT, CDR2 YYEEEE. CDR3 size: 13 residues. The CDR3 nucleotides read TGTGCCAGCAGCTCGACAGGACTAGCGGCCCAGTATTTT. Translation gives CASSSTGLAAQYF.

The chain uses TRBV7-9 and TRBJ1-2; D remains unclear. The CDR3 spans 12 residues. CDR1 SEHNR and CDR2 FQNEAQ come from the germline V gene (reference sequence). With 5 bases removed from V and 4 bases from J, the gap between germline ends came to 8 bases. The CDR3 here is CASSGVGYGYTF. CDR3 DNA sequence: TGTGCCAGCAGCGGAGTAGGCTATGGCTACACCTTC.

CDR3 DNA sequence: TGTGCCAGCCAAGGGGGACAGAACACTGAAGCTTTCTTT. It specifies CASQGGQNTEAFF. This sequence joins TRBV6-1 and TRBJ1-1; D may be TRBD1 (6 bases). V gave up 8 bases and J gave up 1 base, with 11 bases separating them. This CDR3 has 13 amino acids. Per the germline V gene, CDR1 is MNHNS and CDR2 is SASEGT.

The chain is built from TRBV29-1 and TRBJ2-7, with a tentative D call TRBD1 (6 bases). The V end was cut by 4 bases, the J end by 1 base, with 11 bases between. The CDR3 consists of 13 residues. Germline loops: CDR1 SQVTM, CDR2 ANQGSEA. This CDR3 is CSVATGPSYEQYF. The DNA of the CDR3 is TGCAGCGTTGCAACAGGGCCGTCCTACGAGCAGTACTTC.

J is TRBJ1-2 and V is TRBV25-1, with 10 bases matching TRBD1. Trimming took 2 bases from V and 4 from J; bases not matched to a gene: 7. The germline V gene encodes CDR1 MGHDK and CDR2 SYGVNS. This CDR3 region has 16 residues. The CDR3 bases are TGTGCCAGCAGTGAACGGGGGGACAGGGGCGCCTATGGCTACACCTTC. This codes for CASSERGDRGAYGYTF.

CDR3 nucleotides: TGTGCCAGCAGCCCGAGAAACGGGGGGGGCACAGATACGCAGTATTTT. Translating it yields CASSPRNGGGTDTQYF. The V and J genes are TRBV9 and TRBJ2-3; 8 bases are a match to TRBD2. The trim removed 4 bases at V and 1 base at J, leaving 8 bases unmatched. This CDR3 has 16 residues. CDR1 and CDR2 (germline): SGDLS, YYNGEE.

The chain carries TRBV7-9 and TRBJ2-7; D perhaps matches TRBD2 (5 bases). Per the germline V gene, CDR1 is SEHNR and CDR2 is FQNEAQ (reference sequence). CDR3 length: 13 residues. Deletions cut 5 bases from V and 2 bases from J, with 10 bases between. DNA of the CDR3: TGTGCCAGCAGCCTAGGGAGTCCCTACGAGCAGTACTTC. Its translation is CASSLGSPYEQYF.

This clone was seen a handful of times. CDR3 protein: CASSRQFSNQPQHF. In DNA, the CDR3 is TGTGCCAGCAGTCGACAATTTAGCAATCAGCCCCAGCATTTT. The chain employs TRBV27 and TRBJ1-5; no clear D gene. Trimming stripped 5 bases from V and 0 bases from J, with 8 bases between. The length of the CDR3 is 14 residues. Germline V gives CDR1 MNHEY, CDR2 SMNVEV (reference sequence).

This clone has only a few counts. The CDR3 DNA follows: TGTGCCAGCAGCTTAGACGGGACTGGGGCCAACGTCCTGACTTTC. Encoded protein: CASSLDGTGANVLTF. The V gene is TRBV11-3, the J gene TRBJ2-6; TRBD2 is a possible D gene (5 bases). The CDR3 runs to 15 residues. The germline V gene has CDR1 SGHNT and CDR2 YENEEA. The ends were cut back, 0 bases at V and 2 bases at J, with 5 bases in the middle. Complete variable domain (other parts from reference TRBV11-3 and TRBJ2-6): EAGVVQSPRYKIIEKKQPVAFWCNPISGHNTLYWYLQNLGQGPELLIRYENEEAVDDSQLPKDRFSAERLKGVDSTLKIQPAELGDSAVYLCASSLDGTGANVLTFGAGSRLTVL.

The CDR3 DNA reads TGTGCCAGCAGATCGGACTTTCAAGAGACCCAGTACTTC. Amino acid sequence: CASRSDFQETQYF. The chain has TRBV6-5 and TRBJ2-5, with D perhaps matching TRBD2 (5 bases). There are 13 residues in the CDR3. Germline loops: CDR1 MNHEY, CDR2 SVGAGI. Deletions cut 6 bases from V and 2 bases from J, with 10 bases between.

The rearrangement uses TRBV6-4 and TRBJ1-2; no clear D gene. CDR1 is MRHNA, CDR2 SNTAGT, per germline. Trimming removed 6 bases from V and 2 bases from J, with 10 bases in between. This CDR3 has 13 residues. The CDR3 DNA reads TGTGCCAGCAGCCACACAGTAAACTATGGCTACACCTTC. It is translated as CASSHTVNYGYTF.

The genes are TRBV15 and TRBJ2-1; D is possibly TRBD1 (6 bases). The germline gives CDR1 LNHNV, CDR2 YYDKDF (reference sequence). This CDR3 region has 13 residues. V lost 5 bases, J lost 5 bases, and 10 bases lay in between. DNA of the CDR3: TGTGCCACCAGCGCAGGGGAAGACAATGAGCAGTTCTTC. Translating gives CATSAGEDNEQFF.

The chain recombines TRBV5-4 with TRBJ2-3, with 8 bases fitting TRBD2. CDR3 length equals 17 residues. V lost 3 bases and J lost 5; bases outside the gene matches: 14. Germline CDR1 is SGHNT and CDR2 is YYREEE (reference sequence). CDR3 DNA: TGTGCCAGCAGCTCGCCGAGTATAGCGGGATTTAAAGATACGCAGTATTTT. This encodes CASSSPSIAGFKDTQYF.

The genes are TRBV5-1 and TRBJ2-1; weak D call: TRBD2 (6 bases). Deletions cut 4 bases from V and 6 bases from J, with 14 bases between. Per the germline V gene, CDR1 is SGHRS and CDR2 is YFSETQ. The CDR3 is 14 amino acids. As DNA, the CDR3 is TGCGCCAGCAGCGGGGACTCAGGGACCAATGAGCAGTTCTTC. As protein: CASSGDSGTNEQFF. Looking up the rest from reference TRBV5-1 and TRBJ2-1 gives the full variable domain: KAGVTQTPRYLIKTRGQQVTLSCSPISGHRSVSWYQQTPGQGLQFLFEYFSETQRNKGNFPGRFSGRQFSNSRSEMNVSTLELGDSALYLCASSGDSGTNEQFFGPGTRLTVL.

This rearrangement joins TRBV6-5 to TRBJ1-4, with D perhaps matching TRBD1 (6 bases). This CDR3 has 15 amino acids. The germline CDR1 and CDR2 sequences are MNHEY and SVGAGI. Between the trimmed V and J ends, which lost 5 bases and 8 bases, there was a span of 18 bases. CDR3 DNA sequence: TGTGCCAGCAGTCGCAGCGGGGGGCTTATCGAAAAACTGTTTTTT. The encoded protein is CASSRSGGLIEKLFF.

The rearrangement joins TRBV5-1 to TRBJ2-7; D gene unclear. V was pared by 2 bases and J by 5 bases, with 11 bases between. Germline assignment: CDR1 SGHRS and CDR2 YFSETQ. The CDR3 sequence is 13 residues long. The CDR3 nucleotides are TGCGCCAGCAGCTTAGCAGGTTCCGACGAGCAGTACTTC. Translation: CASSLAGSDEQYF.

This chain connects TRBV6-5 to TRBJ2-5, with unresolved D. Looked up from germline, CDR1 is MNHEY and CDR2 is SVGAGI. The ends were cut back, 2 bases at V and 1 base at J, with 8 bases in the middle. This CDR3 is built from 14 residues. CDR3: CASSYVALQETQYF. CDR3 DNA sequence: TGTGCCAGCAGTTACGTGGCCCTCCAAGAGACCCAGTACTTC.

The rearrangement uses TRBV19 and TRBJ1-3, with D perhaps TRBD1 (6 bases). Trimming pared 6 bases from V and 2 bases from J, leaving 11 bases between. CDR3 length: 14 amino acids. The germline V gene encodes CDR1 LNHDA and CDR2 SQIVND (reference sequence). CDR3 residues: CASSIAGAGNTIYF. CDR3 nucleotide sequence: TGTGCCAGTAGCATCGCAGGGGCTGGAAACACCATATATTTT.

CDR3 in DNA: TGTGCCAGCAGCCTGGACAGTAGCAATCAGCCCCAGCATTTT. Protein: CASSLDSSNQPQHF. The rearrangement links TRBV28 to TRBJ1-5, with D tentatively TRBD1 (6 bases). CDR1 is MDHEN, CDR2 SYDVKM, per germline. With 6 bases removed from V and 0 bases from J, the gap between germline ends came to 9 bases. This CDR3 is built from 14 residues.

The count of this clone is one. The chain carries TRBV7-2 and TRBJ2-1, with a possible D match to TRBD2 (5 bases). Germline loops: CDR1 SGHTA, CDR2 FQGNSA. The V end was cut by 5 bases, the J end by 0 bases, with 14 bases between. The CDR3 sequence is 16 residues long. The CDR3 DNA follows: TGTGCCAGCAGCGGTACTAGGTTGGGCTCCTACAATGAGCAGTTCTTC. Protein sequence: CASSGTRLGSYNEQFF.

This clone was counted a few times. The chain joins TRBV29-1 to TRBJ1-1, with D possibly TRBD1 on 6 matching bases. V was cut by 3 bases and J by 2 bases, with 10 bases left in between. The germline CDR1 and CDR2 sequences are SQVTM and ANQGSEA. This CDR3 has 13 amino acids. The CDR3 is CSVETGVNTEAFF. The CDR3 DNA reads TGCAGCGTTGAGACAGGCGTCAACACTGAAGCTTTCTTT.

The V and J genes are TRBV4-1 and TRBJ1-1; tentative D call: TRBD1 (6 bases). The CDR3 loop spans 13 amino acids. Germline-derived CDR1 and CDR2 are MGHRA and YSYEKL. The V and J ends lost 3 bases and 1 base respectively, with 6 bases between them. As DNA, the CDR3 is TGCGCCAGCAGCCAGACAGGGAACACTGAAGCTTTCTTT. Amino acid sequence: CASSQTGNTEAFF.

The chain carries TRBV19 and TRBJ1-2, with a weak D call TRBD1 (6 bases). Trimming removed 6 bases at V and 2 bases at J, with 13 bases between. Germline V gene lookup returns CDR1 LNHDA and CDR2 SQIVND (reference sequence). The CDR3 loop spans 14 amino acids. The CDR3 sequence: CASSLRTVNYGYTF. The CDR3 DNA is TGTGCCAGTAGCCTCAGGACAGTGAACTATGGCTACACCTTC.

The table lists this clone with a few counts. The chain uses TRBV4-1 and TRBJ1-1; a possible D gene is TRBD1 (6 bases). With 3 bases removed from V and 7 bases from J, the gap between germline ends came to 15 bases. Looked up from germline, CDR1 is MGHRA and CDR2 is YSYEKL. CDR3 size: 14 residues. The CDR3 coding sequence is TGCGCCAGCAGCCATCTCGGGGAGGGGGATGAAGCTTTCTTT. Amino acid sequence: CASSHLGEGDEAFF.

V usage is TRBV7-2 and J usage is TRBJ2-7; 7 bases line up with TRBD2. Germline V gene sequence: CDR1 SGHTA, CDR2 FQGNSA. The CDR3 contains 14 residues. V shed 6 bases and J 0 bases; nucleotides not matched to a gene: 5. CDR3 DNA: TGTGCCAGCAGTCAGGGACTACCCTCCTACGAGCAGTACTTC. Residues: CASSQGLPSYEQYF.